The clone carrying this TCR beta chain showed up just a few times. Researchers took RNA transcripts and amplified the TCR beta CDR3 regions from them. When the TCR CDR3 underwent first-round RT-PCR, the HTBI primer set was used. TCRdb used MiXCR to reprocess the multiplex PCR reads, holding one entry per CDR3 protein. The sample carries approximately 640,000 distinct CDR3 sequences, around 15% recorded once. The data were taken from a study of T cells in Graves' hyperthyroidism and ophthalmopathy. Study overall: At initial diagnosis, before any treatment had begun, peripheral blood was obtained.

Hyperthyroidism, newly diagnosed and lasting under 2 months, affected patients aged 18 to 65. V gave up 0 bases and J gave up 3 bases, with 18 bases separating them. The CDR3 extends over 16 amino acids. Germline-derived CDR1 and CDR2 are DFQATT and SNEGSKA (reference sequence). The source of this sequence is a woman aged 25 to 39 with Graves' hyperthyroidism. This chain joins TRBV20-1 and TRBJ2-7, with D perhaps given as TRBD1 or TRBD2 (7 bases each). Sample: blood. The CDR3 coding sequence is TGCAGTGCTAGAGATATTGGGGCAGGGGGGGGCTACGAGCAGTACTTC. Amino acid sequence: CSARDIGAGGGYEQYF.